This T cell receptor (beta chain) was profiled in a study of T cell repertoires in cytomegalovirus infection (dated by TCRdb to between 2018 and 2021). In the study overall: The HLA type of each donor mattered for the analysis, because public TCR beta signatures pointed to carriage of CMV infection along with the matching HLA type. Here is what the overall study found, with its caveats: Cumulative frequency of public TCR beta family members discriminated carriers of CMV infection plus the relevant HLA type in this cohort and an independent roughly 330-donor cohort. The ex vivo response was dominated by HLA-C-restricted CMV-specific TCR beta clonotypes, which also provided the single most frequent clonotype in two of eight donors.

This clonotype has ten or more counts. No cognate antigen has been identified for it. The record has no base qualities; no much larger clone is one base away. Sequencing was performed on an Illumina HiSeq 1500. Using fastp at Q25 and MiXCR, TCRdb reprocessed the public reads and kept productive beta chains. Rows are unified per CDR3 protein, each entry keeping the most common DNA and genes. Present in this sample are 150,000 to 200,000 distinct CDR3 sequences, 28% of which were seen just once. The ten largest clonotypes hold roughly 31% of the sample. V is clipped by 6 bases and J by 5 bases, and the sequence between their germline boundaries is 11 bases long. From the cysteine up to the phenylalanine, the CDR3 has a length of 13 residues. The DNA shown is the 39-base CDR3, in frame from base 1.

The rearranged segments are TRBV12-3 or TRBV12-4 and TRBJ1-5, and the D gene may be TRBD1, 6 bases matching. The sequence was collected from a human donor in good health (CMV status not recorded). Some clones in this sample may be carry-over from other donors' samples. The sequenced sample consisted of PBMCs. The sequenced DNA is TGTGCCAGCAGCGGGGGGGGGCATCAGCCCCAGCATTTT. This codes for CASSGGGHQPQHF.